The 25 T cell receptor beta chains listed next were all sequenced from one sample in a study of blood T cell repertoires in COVID-19. Using immunoSEQ multiplex PCR, the repertoire was profiled, and TCRdb retains in-frame clones only, with some absent. The table has some 99,000 clones, over 75% seen once. The sample taken for sequencing was peripheral blood. These TCRs come from a woman aged 45-60 years with acute or convalescent COVID-19.

This chain connects TRBV9 to TRBJ1-3; D is unresolved. The V gene's germline CDR1 is SGDLS and CDR2 YYNGEE. The CDR3 totals 15 residues. The germline V and J ends were trimmed by 0 bases and 2 bases, with 9 bases remaining between them. CDR3 sequence (DNA): TGTGCCAGCAGCGTAGTACCAGGTCCTGGAAACACCATATATTTT. Protein sequence: CASSVVPGPGNTIYF.

V gene TRBV19 combines with J gene TRBJ1-2, with 10 positions matching TRBD1. Trimming removed 10 bases from V and 7 bases from J; junction bases left unmatched: 9. This CDR3 has 13 residues. Germline-derived CDR1 and CDR2 are LNHDA and SQIVND (reference sequence). CDR3 nucleotides: TGTGCCACAACAGGACAGGGGGTCGGTGGCTACACCTTC. Encoded protein: CATTGQGVGGYTF. The full variable domain, in which reference TRBV19 and TRBJ1-2 provide the parts outside the CDR3, is DGGITQSPKYLFRKEGQNVTLSCEQNLNHDAMYWYRQDPGQGLRLIYYSQIVNDFQKGDIAEGYSVSREKKESFPLTVTSAQKNPTAFYLCATTGQGVGGYTFGSGTRLTVV.

The chain combines TRBV27 with TRBJ1-5; 10 nucleotides line up with TRBD1. V was clipped by 3 bases and J by 0 bases; unmatched bases: 8. The CDR3 extends over 18 amino acids. Germline V gives CDR1 MNHEY, CDR2 SMNVEV (reference sequence). Here the CDR3 reads CASSLGTGVGYSNQPQHF. The CDR3, as DNA: TGTGCCAGCAGTTTGGGGACAGGGGTGGGGTATAGCAATCAGCCCCAGCATTTT.

The CDR3 loop reads CAYSTGGFIGYGYTF. In DNA, the CDR3 is TGTGCCTATTCGACAGGGGGCTTTATTGGTTATGGCTACACCTTC. The rearrangement links TRBV30 to TRBJ1-2; 10 nucleotides line up with TRBD1. Germline V CDR1 and CDR2: GTSNPN, SVGIG (reference sequence). The CDR3 contains 15 residues. V shed 7 bases, J shed 5 bases, and the junction held 13 bases outside the gene matches.

The chain links TRBV12-3 or TRBV12-4 to TRBJ1-2; no clear D gene. CDR3 length equals 13 residues. V was trimmed by 3 bases and J by 7 bases, leaving 12 bases between them. CDR3 coding DNA: TGTGCCAGCAGTTTGGGCGCACGTGGTGGCTACACCTTC. Protein sequence: CASSLGARGGYTF.

The chain has TRBV3-1 (or the pseudogene TRBV3-2) and TRBJ2-3; tentatively, D is TRBD2 (5 bases). The length of the CDR3 is 13 residues. The germline V and J ends were trimmed by 3 bases and 6 bases, with 10 bases remaining between them. Germline assignment: CDR1 LGHDT and CDR2 YNNKEL (reference sequence). CDR3: CASSQGRRDTQYF. The CDR3 DNA follows: TGTGCCAGCAGCCAGGGCCGGAGGGATACGCAGTATTTT.

The chain links TRBV6-5 to TRBJ1-5, with a possible D match to TRBD1 (5 bases). This CDR3 contains 14 residues. In germline, CDR1 is MNHEY, CDR2 SVGAGI. The V gene lost 6 bases and the J gene lost 3 bases, with 12 bases spanning the gap. CDR3 sequence: CASSTGPYNQPQHF. The DNA of the CDR3 is TGTGCCAGCAGCACAGGTCCGTACAATCAGCCCCAGCATTTT.

This chain connects TRBV29-1 to TRBJ1-5; tentative D call: TRBD1 (5 bases). The V end lost 6 bases, the J end lost 3 bases, and 12 bases lay between the germline ends. Germline-derived CDR1 and CDR2 are SQVTM and ANQGSEA. This CDR3 contains 13 residues. The CDR3 loop is CSVKTDLNQPQHF. CDR3 coding DNA: TGCAGCGTAAAGACAGACCTCAATCAGCCCCAGCATTTT.

The J gene is TRBJ2-5, the V gene TRBV7-3; D may be TRBD2 (5 bases). The CDR3 is 14 amino acids. Deletions cut 4 bases from V and 1 base from J, with 10 bases between. Germline values: CDR1 SGHTA, CDR2 FQGTGA. Here the CDR3 reads CASSSAGPQETQYF. CDR3 bases: TGTGCCAGCAGCTCCGCGGGCCCCCAAGAGACCCAGTACTTC.

J is TRBJ1-5 and V is TRBV12-3 or TRBV12-4; maybe TRBD1 (5 bases). V shed 0 bases and J shed 6 bases, with 6 bases lying between them. The CDR3 runs to 13 residues. CDR3 region: CASSLAQGQPQHF. CDR3 coding DNA: TGTGCCAGCAGTTTAGCCCAGGGTCAGCCCCAGCATTTT.

This clone was picked up a small number of times. This chain links TRBV2 with TRBJ1-4; D is uncertain. V was trimmed by 5 bases and J by 8 bases, leaving 12 bases between them. Germline V gives CDR1 SNHLY, CDR2 FYNNEI. This CDR3 has 13 amino acids. CDR3 residues: CASSRSAGEKLFF. The CDR3 region has the DNA TGTGCCAGCAGTCGGTCGGCGGGAGAAAAACTGTTTTTT.

The chain recombines TRBV6-2 or TRBV6-3 with TRBJ1-5; D gene unclear. Germline lookup yields CDR1 MNHEY and CDR2 SVGEGT. Trimming removed 5 bases from V and 2 bases from J, with 13 bases in between. CDR3 size: 15 residues. CDR3 coding DNA: TGTGCCAGCAGTACCCACTCCGGAGGCAATCAGCCCCAGCATTTT. This translates into CASSTHSGGNQPQHF.

The chain employs TRBV10-1 and TRBJ2-2; possibly TRBD2 for D (6 bases). The V end lost 6 bases, the J end lost 5 bases, and 16 bases lay between the germline ends. The germline gives CDR1 WNHNN, CDR2 SYGVQD (reference sequence). The length of the CDR3 is 15 residues. The CDR3 loop is CASRPGEGGTGELFF. Here the CDR3 DNA reads TGCGCCAGCAGACCCGGAGAGGGAGGAACCGGGGAGCTGTTTTTT.

This clone was counted only a few times. The rearrangement links TRBV7-3 to TRBJ1-1; 7 bases line up with TRBD1. This CDR3 is 13 amino acids long. V lost 6 bases and J lost 4; bases outside the gene matches: 5. Germline loops: CDR1 SGHTA, CDR2 FQGTGA. CDR3 sequence reads: CASSPQGGTEAFF. Here the CDR3 DNA reads TGTGCCAGCAGTCCCCAGGGGGGCACTGAAGCTTTCTTT.

The CDR3 sequence is CASSGPHEQYF. The CDR3 DNA reads as TGTGCCTCCTCCGGTCCCCACGAGCAGTACTTC. The V and J genes are TRBV6-5 and TRBJ2-7; D is undetermined. Germline values: CDR1 MNHEY, CDR2 SVGAGI. The ends were cut back, 11 bases at V and 5 bases at J, with 13 bases in the middle. This CDR3 is built from 11 residues.

As DNA, the CDR3 is TGCGCCAGCAGTCCCTCCGGGATCCTTACCTACGAGCAGTACTTC. Translated, it gives CASSPSGILTYEQYF. The rearrangement joins TRBV10-1 to TRBJ2-7; possibly TRBD2 for D (5 bases). The V end lost 5 bases, the J end lost 2 bases, and 16 bases lay between the germline ends. The CDR3 is 15 amino acids. The germline V gene encodes CDR1 WNHNN and CDR2 SYGVQD (reference sequence).

Only a few counts were recorded for this clone. This rearrangement joins TRBV2 to TRBJ1-1; 7 bases fit TRBD1. CDR1 and CDR2 (germline): SNHLY, FYNNEI. Losses at the gene ends were 8 bases for V and 6 bases for J; bases not matched to a gene: 15. This CDR3 contains 15 residues. Written as DNA, the CDR3 is TGTGCCAGCCTCCTGGAAGCAGGGGGAATAGCTGAAGCTTTCTTT. The encoded protein is CASLLEAGGIAEAFF.

This clone was recorded only once. This chain links TRBV9 with TRBJ2-1; 11 bases are a match to TRBD2. The CDR3 consists of 15 residues. Per germline, CDR1 SGDLS and CDR2 YYNGEE. Trimming removed 0 bases from V and 10 bases from J; junction bases left unmatched: 6. The CDR3 reads CASSVALAGGIEQFF. Written as DNA, the CDR3 is TGTGCCAGCAGCGTAGCCCTAGCGGGGGGCATCGAGCAGTTCTTC.

The chain uses TRBV12-3 or TRBV12-4 and TRBJ1-2; D ambiguous. Trimming shortened V by 5 bases and J by 3 bases, and 10 bases separated the two germline ends. The CDR3 has 13 amino acids. The CDR3 region is CASSPRRDYGYTF. The CDR3 DNA reads TGTGCCAGCAGTCCTCGACGGGACTATGGCTACACCTTC.

The V call is TRBV25-1, the J call TRBJ1-2, with D hard to call. Germline values: CDR1 MGHDK, CDR2 SYGVNS. CDR3 length: 13 amino acids. Trimming took 8 bases from V and 3 from J, leaving 13 bases between them. For the CDR3, the DNA is TGTGCCAGCTCCCGGGAGCTGTACTATGGCTACACCTTC. This translates into CASSRELYYGYTF.

This chain links TRBV5-1 with TRBJ1-5; the D gene is possibly TRBD1 (6 bases). V gave up 5 bases and J gave up 6 bases, with 15 bases separating them. This CDR3 is built from 14 residues. Germline V CDR1 and CDR2: SGHRS, YFSETQ. The DNA for the CDR3 is TGCGCCAGCAGTCCCATGGGGGCTGGTCAGCCCCAGCATTTT. Protein: CASSPMGAGQPQHF.

The rearrangement joins TRBV5-6 to TRBJ1-2; tentative D call: TRBD1 (6 bases). This CDR3 region has 12 residues. CDR1 is SGHDT and CDR2 is YYEEEE in the germline V gene. V was pared by 4 bases and J by 7 bases, with 11 bases between. As DNA, the CDR3 is TGTGCCAGCAGCCAGGGGCTTCGTGGCTACACCTTC. It translates to CASSQGLRGYTF.

This chain joins TRBV5-1 and TRBJ1-2; the D gene is possibly TRBD1 (5 bases). The CDR3 sequence is 17 residues long. Per germline, CDR1 SGHRS and CDR2 YFSETQ. V was pared by 3 bases and J by 4 bases, with 22 bases between. Here the CDR3 DNA reads TGCGCCAGCAGCTCGCCGAAGGGGTTCGACAGCCCCTATGGCTACACCTTC. Protein sequence: CASSSPKGFDSPYGYTF.

The V and J genes are TRBV18 and TRBJ1-2; 10 bases map to TRBD1. CDR1 and CDR2 from the germline V gene are KGHSH and LQKENI. V was clipped by 2 bases and J by 8 bases; unmatched bases: 8. This CDR3 has 15 residues. The CDR3: CASSPETGGFLGYTF. CDR3 sequence (DNA): TGTGCCAGCTCACCAGAGACAGGGGGCTTTTTGGGCTACACCTTC.

This chain links TRBV5-1 with TRBJ2-5; D is undetermined. Trimming removed 2 bases at V and 4 bases at J, with 6 bases between. The germline V gene has CDR1 SGHRS and CDR2 YFSETQ. The CDR3 has 12 residues. This CDR3 is CASSFPGETQYF. Here the CDR3 DNA reads TGCGCCAGCAGCTTTCCCGGAGAGACCCAGTACTTC.